This T cell receptor (beta chain) was captured by sequencing in a study of blood T cells in healthy people across ages. Study-level background: Per two T cells, template switching captured roughly one barcoded beta molecule.

About this clonotype itself: Its cognate antigen is unknown. A read error may produce the germline difference seen at one junction end.

Study findings and constraints: Versus aged donors, long-lived donors had higher diversity and more naive CD4+ cells. In the absence of known donor CMV status, changes in expanded clonotypes were possibly confounded.

Together with a sample-barcoded 5' primer, a J-beta primer mix was included in a second PCR lasting roughly 6 to 12 cycles. TCRdb recomputed calls from the 5' RACE reads with MiXCR, one row per CDR3 protein. The sample records about 1.5 million distinct CDR3 sequences, 42% being singletons. Samples had at least 6 million PBMCs isolated from them. The CDR3 length is 14 residues. Germline-derived CDR1 and CDR2 are MNHEY and SVGEGT. The V gene is TRBV6-2 or TRBV6-3, the J gene TRBJ1-6; 8 positions agree with TRBD1. This TCR was sampled from a woman under 30 in good health. Sequencing was carried out using blood. The CDR3 DNA follows: TGTGCCAGCACCGCTACAGGGGGAAATTCACCCCCCCACTTT. Protein product: CASTATGGNSPPHF.